This T cell receptor (beta chain) was retrieved from a study of blood T cell repertoires in COVID-19. Looking at the study overall: Sources were T cells, B-cell-depleted T cells, or PBMCs; the material itself was cDNA or gDNA.

Here immunoSEQ multiplex PCR was the method, and the copy in TCRdb shows in-frame clones only, minus some. The table lists approximately 230,000 clones, about 91% of them singletons. The germline V gene encodes CDR1 DFQATT and CDR2 SNEGSKA (reference sequence). The CDR3 consists of 16 residues. V shed 3 bases and J shed 0 bases, with 15 bases lying between them. The sequenced sample was peripheral blood. V gene TRBV20-1 combines with J gene TRBJ1-5; a weak D match, TRBD1 (6 bases). The TCR was taken from a woman aged 25 to 39 with COVID-19, enrolled during active disease. The chain's CDR3 is CSASQPRGYSNQPQHF. Here the CDR3 DNA reads TGCAGTGCTAGTCAGCCCAGGGGATATAGCAATCAGCCCCAGCATTTT.